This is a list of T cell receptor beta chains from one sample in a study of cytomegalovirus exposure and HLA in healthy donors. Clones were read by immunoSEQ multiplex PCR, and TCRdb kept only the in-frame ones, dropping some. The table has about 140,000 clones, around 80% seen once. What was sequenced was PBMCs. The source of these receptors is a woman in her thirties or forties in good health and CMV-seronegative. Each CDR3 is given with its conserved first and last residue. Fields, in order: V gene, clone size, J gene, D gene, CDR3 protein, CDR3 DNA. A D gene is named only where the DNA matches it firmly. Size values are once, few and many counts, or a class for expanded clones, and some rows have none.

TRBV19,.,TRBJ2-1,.,CASSIRGSYNEQFF,TGTGCCAGTAGTATACGGGGGTCCTACAATGAGCAGTTCTTC
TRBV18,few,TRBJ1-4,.,CASSPLPGHNEKLFF,TGTGCCAGCTCACCACTTCCCGGACATAATGAAAAACTGTTTTTT
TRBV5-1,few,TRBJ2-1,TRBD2,CASSHTSGLGNEQFF,TGCGCCAGCAGCCACACTAGCGGGCTCGGCAATGAGCAGTTCTTC
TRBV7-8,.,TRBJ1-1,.,CASSPSNVGVPGGNTEAFF,TGTGCCAGCAGCCCATCGAATGTCGGGGTTCCCGGGGGTAACACTGAAGCTTTCTTT
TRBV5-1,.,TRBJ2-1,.,CATSQTGVRNNEQFF,TGCGCCACAAGCCAGACGGGAGTCCGGAACAATGAGCAGTTCTTC
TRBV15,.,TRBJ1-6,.,CATSRERGGALHF,TGTGCCACCAGCAGAGAGAGGGGGGGGGCCCTCCACTTT
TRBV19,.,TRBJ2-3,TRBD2,CASSSILAGVGSRRYF,TGTGCCAGTAGTTCCATTTTAGCGGGAGTGGGTTCCCGGCGGTATTTT
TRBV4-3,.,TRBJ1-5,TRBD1,CASSQDRDRGRQPQHF,TGCGCCAGCAGCCAAGATCGGGACAGGGGACGGCAGCCCCAGCATTTT
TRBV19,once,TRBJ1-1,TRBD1,CASLGTAPAAFF,TGTGCCAGTCTAGGGACAGCCCCTGCGGCTTTCTTT
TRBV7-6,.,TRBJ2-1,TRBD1,CASSLALRGPNEQFF,TGTGCCAGCAGCTTAGCGCTGAGGGGGCCGAATGAGCAGTTCTTC
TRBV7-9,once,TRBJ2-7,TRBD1,CASHSDRDYEQYF,TGTGCCAGCCATTCGGACAGGGACTACGAGCAGTACTTC
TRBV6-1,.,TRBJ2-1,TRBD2,CASSETAGEVYNEQFF,TGTGCCAGCAGTGAAACGGCGGGAGAAGTCTACAATGAGCAGTTCTTC
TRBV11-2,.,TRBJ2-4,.,CASSAVRSKNIQYF,TGTGCCAGCAGCGCGGTCAGAAGCAAAAACATTCAGTACTTC
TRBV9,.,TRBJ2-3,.,CASSVVMTDTQYF,TGTGCCAGCAGCGTAGTCATGACAGATACGCAGTATTTT
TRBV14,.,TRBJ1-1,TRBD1,CASSSQTGVTEAFF,TGTGCCAGCAGCTCACAGACAGGGGTAACTGAAGCTTTCTTT
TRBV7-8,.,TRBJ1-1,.,CASSQGAIRGTEAFF,TGTGCCAGCAGCCAAGGAGCAATAAGGGGAACTGAAGCTTTCTTT
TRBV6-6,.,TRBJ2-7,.,CASKRQDTYEQYF,TGTGCCAGCAAGAGACAGGATACCTACGAGCAGTACTTC
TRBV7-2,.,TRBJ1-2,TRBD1,CASTLGQGLAGYTF,TGTGCCAGCACCCTCGGACAGGGGTTAGCTGGCTACACCTTC
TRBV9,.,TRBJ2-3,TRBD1,CASSRGLGQAAGTQYF,TGTGCCAGCAGCCGGGGCTTGGGACAGGCAGCGGGTACGCAGTATTTT
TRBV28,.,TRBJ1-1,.,CASSPPRGRPNTEAFF,TGTGCCAGCAGTCCGCCCAGGGGAAGACCGAACACTGAAGCTTTCTTT
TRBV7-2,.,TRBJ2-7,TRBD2,CASSFLGLAGKEGTYEQYF,TGTGCCAGCAGCTTTTTAGGACTAGCGGGAAAGGAAGGGACCTACGAGCAGTACTTC
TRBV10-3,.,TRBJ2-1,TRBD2,CAIRTSGSADEQFF,TGTGCCATCAGGACTAGCGGGAGTGCCGATGAGCAGTTCTTC
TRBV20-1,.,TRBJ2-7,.,CSARVAEQYF,TGCAGTGCTAGAGTAGCCGAGCAGTACTTC
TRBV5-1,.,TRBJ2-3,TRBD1,CASRHTGTGTDTQYF,TGCGCCAGCAGACATACCGGGACAGGCACAGATACGCAGTATTTT
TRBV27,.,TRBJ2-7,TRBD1,CASSLSGTGGGYEQYF,TGTGCCAGCAGTTTATCGGGGACAGGGGGCGGATACGAGCAGTACTTC
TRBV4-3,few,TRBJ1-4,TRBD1,CASSLGQGTDNEKLFF,TGCGCCAGCAGCCTAGGACAGGGGACTGATAATGAAAAACTGTTTTTT
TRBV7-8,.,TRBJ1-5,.,CASSFSLSDRPQHF,TGTGCCAGCAGCTTTTCCCTGAGTGATAGGCCCCAGCATTTT
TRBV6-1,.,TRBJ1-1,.,CASSERGFTEAFF,TGTGCCAGCAGTGAACGGGGTTTCACTGAAGCTTTCTTT
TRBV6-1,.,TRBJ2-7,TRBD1,CASRQPRDRVYEQYF,TGTGCCAGCAGACAACCCCGGGACAGGGTTTACGAGCAGTACTTC
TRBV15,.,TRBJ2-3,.,CATSPWFSADTQYF,TGTGCCACCAGCCCCTGGTTTTCGGCAGATACGCAGTATTTT
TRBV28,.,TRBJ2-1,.,CASSPTDSGDEQFF,TGTGCCAGCAGCCCCACCGACAGTGGCGATGAGCAGTTCTTC
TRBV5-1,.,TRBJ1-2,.,CASSLGQGRRYTF,TGCGCCAGCAGCTTGGGGCAGGGTAGACGCTACACCTTC
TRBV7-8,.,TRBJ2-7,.,CASSLVPGFSSYEQYF,TGTGCCAGCAGCTTAGTGCCAGGGTTCAGCTCCTACGAGCAGTACTTC
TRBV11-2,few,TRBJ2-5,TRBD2,CASRRLAGGRTQYF,TGTGCCAGCAGGAGACTAGCGGGAGGGAGGACCCAGTACTTC
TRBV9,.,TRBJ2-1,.,CASSVRTDSSSYNEQFF,TGTGCCAGCAGCGTCAGGACAGACTCAAGCTCCTACAATGAGCAGTTCTTC
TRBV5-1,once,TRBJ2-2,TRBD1,CASSLEGQGNTGELFF,TGCGCCAGCAGCTTGGAGGGACAGGGGAACACCGGGGAGCTGTTTTTT
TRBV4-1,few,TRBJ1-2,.,CASSQGLTGFGNYGYTF,TGCGCCAGCAGCCAAGGCCTTACAGGGTTTGGTAACTATGGCTACACCTTC
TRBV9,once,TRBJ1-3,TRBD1,CASSVRTGGNTIYF,TGTGCCAGCAGCGTAAGGACAGGTGGAAACACCATATATTTT
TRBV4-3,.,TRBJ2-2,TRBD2,CASSQDGEGLGRTGELFF,TGCGCCAGCAGCCAAGATGGGGAGGGGCTAGGTCGTACCGGGGAGCTGTTTTTT
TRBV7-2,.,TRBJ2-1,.,CASSFRAGLGGNEQFF,TGTGCCAGCAGCTTCAGGGCGGGATTAGGCGGCAATGAGCAGTTCTTC
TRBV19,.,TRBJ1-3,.,CASSLRQSGNTIYF,TGTGCCAGTAGTTTAAGACAGTCCGGAAACACCATATATTTT
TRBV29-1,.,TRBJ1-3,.,CSVEEDRNTIYF,TGCAGCGTTGAGGAAGACAGGAACACCATATATTTT
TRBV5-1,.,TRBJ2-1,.,CASSLVELDNEQFF,TGCGCCAGCAGCTTGGTTGAACTTGACAATGAGCAGTTCTTC
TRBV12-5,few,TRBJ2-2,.,CASGPGGLDTGELFF,TGTGCTAGTGGCCCAGGGGGGCTGGACACCGGGGAGCTGTTTTTT
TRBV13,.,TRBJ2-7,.,CASSLTTILREQYF,TGTGCCAGCAGCTTAACGACTATTTTGCGCGAGCAGTACTTC
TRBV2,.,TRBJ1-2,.,CASRTGSSYGYTF,TGTGCCAGCAGAACAGGTTCCTCCTATGGCTACACCTTC
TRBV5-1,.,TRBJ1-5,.,CASSLDPDQPQHF,TGCGCCAGCAGCTTGGACCCAGATCAGCCCCAGCATTTT
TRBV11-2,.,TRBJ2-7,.,CASSLGASETYEQYF,TGTGCCAGCAGCCTCGGGGCTAGCGAGACCTACGAGCAGTACTTC
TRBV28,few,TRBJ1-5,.,CASSLMGEGNQPQHF,TGTGCCAGCAGTTTGATGGGGGAGGGCAATCAGCCCCAGCATTTT
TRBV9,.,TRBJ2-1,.,CASSYREPNNEQFF,TGTGCCAGCAGCTACAGGGAACCCAACAATGAGCAGTTCTTC
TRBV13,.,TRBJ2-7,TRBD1,CASSLLYRGRYEQYF,TGTGCCAGCAGCCTGCTTTACAGGGGACGCTACGAGCAGTACTTC
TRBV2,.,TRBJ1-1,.,CASSESEAKLVGTEAFF,TGTGCCAGCAGTGAATCCGAGGCCAAACTGGTGGGCACTGAAGCTTTCTTT
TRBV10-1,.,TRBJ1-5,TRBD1,CASSNRDRERSQPQHF,TGCGCCAGCAGCAACAGGGACAGGGAGAGGAGTCAGCCCCAGCATTTT
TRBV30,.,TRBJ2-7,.,CAWIRLGESYEQYF,TGTGCCTGGATCAGGCTGGGAGAATCCTACGAGCAGTACTTC
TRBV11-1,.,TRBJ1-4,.,CASSPFQGSSPEKLFF,TGTGCCAGCAGCCCGTTTCAGGGGTCTTCCCCTGAAAAACTGTTTTTT